This T cell receptor beta chain appears in the sequencing data of a study of OX40 agonist ivuxolimab in advanced cancers. Study summary: Two cutaneous melanoma patients and one hepatocellular carcinoma patient, three in all, had partial responses.

The method was immunoSEQ multiplex PCR; TCRdb's version includes in-frame clones alone and lacks a portion of them. The data contain about 57,000 clones, 80% to 95% of them singletons. The study, taken as a whole, reports: Clonal expansion was seen in CD4+ and CD8+ blood T cells by week 6 at 0.1 to 3.0 mg/kg.

Turning to this clone: Antigen: not known.

The ends lost 6 bases at V and 2 bases at J; junction bases unmatched: 7. Germline CDR1 MDHEN, CDR2 SYDVKM. This CDR3 contains 15 residues. The sample was CD4+ or CD8+ T cells sorted from blood, taken in a trial of the OX40 agonist ivuxolimab. The receptor was derived from an adult with an advanced solid tumor such as melanoma, head and neck, liver or kidney cancer. This chain joins TRBV28 and TRBJ2-3; TRBD2 aligns across 8 bases. The CDR3 sequence is CASRASGSDTDTQYF. Written as DNA, the CDR3 is TGTGCCAGCAGGGCTAGCGGGTCAGACACAGATACGCAGTATTTT.